These 24 T cell receptor beta chains originate from one sample sequenced in a study of human T cells and chemical hapten exposure. Via MiXCR, TCRdb re-called the RACE reads, giving one row per CDR3 protein. The sample has fewer than 80,000 distinct CDR3 sequences, about a tenth seen once. Time point here: patch test 2, 6 weeks after DPC sensitization. Treatment specified: therapeutic diphenylcyclopropenone sensitization with weekly scalp DPC. Sequenced here: whole blood, sampled in connection with sensitization to the hapten diphenylcyclopropenone (DPC). The receptors originated from a woman in her forties or fifties with alopecia areata. Some clones in this sample may be carry-over from other donors' samples.

This clonotype occurred many times. CDR3 DNA: TGTGCCAGCAGCCCGGACAGCTTGAACACTGAAGCTTTCTTT. This encodes CASSPDSLNTEAFF. The gene calls are TRBV7-3 and TRBJ1-1; tentatively, D is TRBD1 (6 bases). From germline, CDR1 is SGHTA and CDR2 FQGTGA. The CDR3 has 14 amino acids. Trimming pared 5 bases from V and 0 bases from J, leaving 10 bases between.

This clonotype was detected ten times or more. DNA of the CDR3: TGCAGTGTCTACAGGGTTGGAGGTTCCAATGAGCAGTTCTTC. Its translation: CSVYRVGGSNEQFF. This chain joins TRBV20-1 and TRBJ2-1, with D perhaps TRBD1 (6 bases). The CDR3 loop spans 14 amino acids. V was shortened by 7 bases and J by 6 bases, with 19 bases between the two germline ends. Germline V gives CDR1 DFQATT, CDR2 SNEGSKA (reference sequence).

This clonotype has more than one count but fewer than ten. The CDR3 nucleotides are TGCAGTGCTCATCCCGGACAGGGTGCAACTGAAGCTTTCTTT. Translated, it gives CSAHPGQGATEAFF. J is TRBJ1-1 and V is TRBV20-1; 8 bases fit TRBD1. V shed 5 bases and J 5 bases; nucleotides not matched to a gene: 10. CDR3 length equals 14 residues. Germline values: CDR1 DFQATT, CDR2 SNEGSKA (reference sequence).

The sample holds many counts of this clonotype. CDR3 coding DNA: TGCAGCGTTGCAGGCAGCGTTTACACTGAAGCTTTCTTT. This sequence encodes CSVAGSVYTEAFF. J is TRBJ1-1 and V is TRBV29-1, with unresolved D. This CDR3 contains 13 residues. Germline V lookup: CDR1 SQVTM, CDR2 ANQGSEA. The germline V and J ends were trimmed by 4 bases and 3 bases, with 12 bases remaining between them.

This clonotype has more than one count but fewer than ten. This sequence joins TRBV29-1 and TRBJ1-5; perhaps TRBD1 as D (5 bases). V dropped 8 bases and J dropped 4 bases, with 18 bases sitting between them. This CDR3 has 14 residues. Germline V gives CDR1 SQVTM, CDR2 ANQGSEA. CDR3 DNA: TGCAGCCCCAGATCGGGGGACGGAAATCAGCCCCAGCATTTT. This translates into CSPRSGDGNQPQHF.

This clonotype was seen many times. The chain has TRBV11-2 and TRBJ2-1, with TRBD2 matching 7 bases. This CDR3 region has 17 residues. The V and J ends lost 4 bases and 4 bases, in that order; junction bases with no gene match: 13. CDR1 SGHAT and CDR2 FQNNGV come from the germline V gene. In DNA form, the CDR3 reads TGTGCCAGCAGCTCACGCATAGCGGGCCCGCAGTACAATGAGCAGTTCTTC. Encoded protein: CASSSRIAGPQYNEQFF.

The table lists this clonotype with many counts. The CDR3 nucleotides read TGCAGTGCTAGTACATATCAGGGAGGGGGCAATCAGCCCCAGCATTTT. This encodes CSASTYQGGGNQPQHF. The chain links TRBV20-1 to TRBJ1-5, with a tentative D call TRBD1 (5 bases). V gave up 3 bases and J gave up 2 bases, with 17 bases separating them. The CDR3 sequence is 16 residues long. Per the germline V gene, CDR1 is DFQATT and CDR2 is SNEGSKA (reference sequence).

This clonotype has only a few counts. This sequence joins TRBV29-1 and TRBJ2-5, with D unresolved. The CDR3 is 13 residues long. Deletions cut 4 bases from V and 4 bases from J, with 13 bases between. CDR1 is SQVTM and CDR2 is ANQGSEA in the germline V gene. The DNA of the CDR3 is TGCAGCGTTGCCACGGGTCCCCGAGAGACCCAGTACTTC. Protein sequence: CSVATGPRETQYF.

This clonotype was found many times. The genes are TRBV29-1 and TRBJ2-7, with D unresolved. The V end was cut by 6 bases, the J end by 3 bases, with 9 bases between. The CDR3 spans 11 residues. The germline gives CDR1 SQVTM, CDR2 ANQGSEA. CDR3 protein: CSVHKNYEQYF. CDR3 in DNA: TGCAGCGTCCATAAGAACTACGAGCAGTACTTC.

This clonotype was recorded many times. V usage is TRBV3-1 and J usage is TRBJ1-1, with 7 nucleotides matching TRBD1. The length of the CDR3 is 12 residues. Trimming took 7 bases from V and 4 from J; bases not matched to a gene: 3. Germline CDR1 LGHDT, CDR2 YNNKEL (reference sequence). The CDR3: CASTRQGTEAFF. For the CDR3, the DNA is TGTGCCAGCACCCGACAGGGCACTGAAGCTTTCTTT.

In its sample, this clonotype was seen a few times. This sequence joins TRBV7-2 and TRBJ1-4; the D is unclear. Per germline, CDR1 SGHTA and CDR2 FQGNSA. Trimming cost V 4 bases and J 5 bases, with 11 bases left between them. The CDR3 is 14 residues long. CDR3 protein: CASSSLGWNEKLFF. In nucleotides, the CDR3 is TGTGCCAGCAGCTCTCTTGGATGGAATGAAAAACTGTTTTTT.

The gene calls are TRBV11-2 and TRBJ2-1; D unclear. Per the germline V gene, CDR1 is SGHAT and CDR2 is FQNNGV. V gave up 4 bases and J gave up 0 bases, with 10 bases separating them. The length of the CDR3 is 15 residues. CDR3 loop: CASSSERSSYNEQFF. The CDR3 nucleotides read TGTGCCAGCAGCTCAGAACGTAGCTCCTACAATGAGCAGTTCTTC. Together with reference TRBV11-2 and TRBJ2-1, the CDR3 gives the full variable domain: EAGVAQSPRYKIIEKRQSVAFWCNPISGHATLYWYQQILGQGPKLLIQFQNNGVVDDSQLPKDRFSAERLKGVDSTLKIQPAKLEDSAVYLCASSSERSSYNEQFFGPGTRLTVL.

This clonotype was recorded a few times. The rearrangement joins TRBV30 to TRBJ2-1; D is unresolved. Per germline, CDR1 GTSNPN and CDR2 SVGIG (reference sequence). Trimming took 2 bases from V and 6 from J, leaving 14 bases between them. CDR3 length: 14 residues. The DNA of the CDR3 is TGTGCCTGGAGTAATGTAGCCCATAGCAATGAGCAGTTCTTC. It encodes CAWSNVAHSNEQFF.

The rearrangement joins TRBV2 to TRBJ2-3; 8 positions agree with TRBD2. Germline trimming cut 8 bases from V and 1 base from J; bases unmatched to any gene: 2. The CDR3 loop spans 13 amino acids. The germline V gene encodes CDR1 SNHLY and CDR2 FYNNEI. DNA for the CDR3: TGTGCCAGCTACGGGGGGGGCACAGATACGCAGTATTTT. The encoded protein is CASYGGGTDTQYF.

This clonotype was counted many times. This chain connects TRBV29-1 to TRBJ1-2, with D unclear. The CDR3 contains 12 residues. The V end lost 1 base, the J end lost 2 bases, and 5 bases lay between the germline ends. Germline loops: CDR1 SQVTM, CDR2 ANQGSEA. This CDR3 reads CSVEGVNYGYTF. The CDR3 DNA is TGCAGCGTTGAAGGGGTAAACTATGGCTACACCTTC.

This clonotype was seen ten or more times. This rearrangement joins TRBV6-8 to TRBJ2-1; D might be TRBD1 (5 bases). Germline assignment: CDR1 MNHGY and CDR2 SAAAGT. Between the trimmed V and J ends, which lost 5 bases and 2 bases, there was a span of 13 bases. This CDR3 is 15 amino acids long. CDR3: CASSEDNGTYNEQFF. Here the CDR3 DNA reads TGTGCCAGCAGTGAGGACAATGGGACCTACAATGAGCAGTTCTTC.

This clonotype was observed at least ten times. This rearrangement joins TRBV21-1 to TRBJ1-2; the D call TRBD1 from the table was never checked on the DNA. TRBV21-1 is classified as a pseudogene. The CDR3 length is 14 residues. The CDR3 reads CASSKKVRGCGYTF. The CDR3, as DNA: TGTGCCAGCAGCAAAAAAGTCAGGGGATGTGGCTACACCTTC.

The genes are TRBV9 and TRBJ2-2; no clear D gene. The CDR3 covers 14 residues. Deletions cut 0 bases from V and 0 bases from J, with 3 bases between. The germline V gene encodes CDR1 SGDLS and CDR2 YYNGEE. Written as DNA, the CDR3 is TGTGCCAGCAGCGTAGCTACGAACACCGGGGAGCTGTTTTTT. It translates to CASSVATNTGELFF.

This clonotype was seen a few times. For the CDR3, the DNA is TGCAGCCATGGGCTGACGGACCTCTACGAGCAGTACTTC. Its protein is CSHGLTDLYEQYF. This chain uses TRBV29-1 with TRBJ2-7; unclear D gene. Germline-derived CDR1 and CDR2 are SQVTM and ANQGSEA. V lost 8 bases and J lost 3, with 17 bases in between. The CDR3 runs 13 residues.

The chain couples TRBV6-1 to TRBJ2-1; 11 positions agree with TRBD2. With V trimmed by 6 bases and J by 9 bases, 7 bases remained unmatched. Germline CDR1 MNHNS, CDR2 SASEGT. The CDR3 runs 14 residues. CDR3 coding DNA: TGTGCCAGCAGGGCTACTAGCGGGAGTCCTGAGCAGTTCTTC. Amino acids: CASRATSGSPEQFF.

At least ten counts were recorded for this clonotype. The CDR3 protein is CASSNRDSPNTEAFF. CDR3 nucleotide sequence: TGCGCCAGCAGCAACCGGGACAGCCCGAACACTGAAGCTTTCTTT. The rearrangement uses TRBV5-1 and TRBJ1-1; 7 nucleotides match TRBD1. The CDR3 contains 15 residues. Germline V gives CDR1 SGHRS, CDR2 YFSETQ. Germline trimming cut 4 bases from V and 1 base from J; bases unmatched to any gene: 7.

In this sample, this clonotype turned up many times. V and J are TRBV27 and TRBJ2-1; D is ambiguous. The germline CDR1 and CDR2 sequences are MNHEY and SMNVEV (reference sequence). The CDR3 loop spans 13 amino acids. V was trimmed by 3 bases and J by 5 bases, leaving 8 bases between them. The CDR3 loop is CASSFWANNEQFF. Here the CDR3 DNA reads TGTGCCAGCAGTTTTTGGGCAAACAATGAGCAGTTCTTC.

In its sample, this clonotype was seen many times. The chain employs TRBV19 and TRBJ1-5; D possibly corresponds to TRBD1 (6 bases). The CDR3 is 15 residues long. Per germline, CDR1 LNHDA and CDR2 SQIVND (reference sequence). The germline V and J ends were trimmed by 5 bases and 6 bases, with 17 bases remaining between them. CDR3: CASSSPGEWGQPQHF. The CDR3 DNA reads TGTGCCAGTAGTTCCCCAGGGGAGTGGGGTCAGCCCCAGCATTTT.

This clonotype was observed at least ten times. The chain uses TRBV29-1 and TRBJ2-1, with D maybe TRBD2 (5 bases). This CDR3 has 14 amino acids. V lost 3 bases and J lost 4, with 13 bases in between. The germline V gene encodes CDR1 SQVTM and CDR2 ANQGSEA. In DNA form, the CDR3 reads TGCAGCGTTGACAGGTCTCGGGGTTACAATGAGCAGTTCTTC. Translation gives CSVDRSRGYNEQFF.